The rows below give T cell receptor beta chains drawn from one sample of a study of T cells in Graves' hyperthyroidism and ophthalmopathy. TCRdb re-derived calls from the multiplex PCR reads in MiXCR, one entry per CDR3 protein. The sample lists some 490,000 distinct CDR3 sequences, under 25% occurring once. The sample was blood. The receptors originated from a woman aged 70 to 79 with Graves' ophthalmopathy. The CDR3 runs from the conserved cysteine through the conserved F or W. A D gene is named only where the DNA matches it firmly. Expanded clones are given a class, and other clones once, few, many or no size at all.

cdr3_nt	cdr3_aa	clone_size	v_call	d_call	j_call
TGTGCCAGCAGCTTAACCCTTTGGGTAACCGGGGAGCTGTTTTTT	CASSLTLWVTGELFF	NA	TRBV11-2	NA	TRBJ2-2
TGTGCCAGCACCCACCCGCAGGCACCCTACGAGCAGTACTTC	CASTHPQAPYEQYF	NA	TRBV11-1	NA	TRBJ2-7
TGTGCCAGCAGCTCCCTCAGGGGGTGGTCGGACACTGAAGCTTTCTTT	CASSSLRGWSDTEAFF	NA	TRBV7-8	TRBD1	TRBJ1-1
TGTGCCGGGTACAGGGGCGGCGGCTACACCTTC	CAGYRGGGYTF	NA	TRBV19	TRBD1	TRBJ1-2
TGTGCCAGCAGCTTAACTGTGTACACTGAAGCTTTCTTT	CASSLTVYTEAFF	many	TRBV7-3	NA	TRBJ1-1
TGTGCCAGCAGTTACTCAAGGCGAGGCGCAAGAAACCTAATTTACGAGCAGTACTTC	CASSYSRRGARNLIYEQYF	NA	TRBV6-5	NA	TRBJ2-7
TGTGCCAGCAGCCCCCGCAGGTTTACGCTATTGAACACTGAAGCTTTCTTT	CASSPRRFTLLNTEAFF	few	TRBV3-1	NA	TRBJ1-1
TGCAGTGCTAGGGGGGGTTCTAGCGGGAGGGCCGAGAGGGTTACGCAGTATTTT	CSARGGSSGRAERVTQYF	NA	TRBV20-1	TRBD2	TRBJ2-3
TGTGCCAGCAGTTTGGGGACGCTCGGCTACACCTTC	CASSLGTLGYTF	few	TRBV28	NA	TRBJ1-2
TGTGCCAGCAGCTGGACTAGCGGGAGCCTCTCCTACGAGCAGTACTTC	CASSWTSGSLSYEQYF	NA	TRBV5-6	TRBD2	TRBJ2-7
TGTGCCAGCAGCCCGAGCGGGAGTGAGGATACGCAGTATTTT	CASSPSGSEDTQYF	many	TRBV3-1	TRBD2	TRBJ2-3
TGTGCCAGCACCAATGGGGCGGGACCACAAGAGACCCAGTACTTC	CASTNGAGPQETQYF	NA	TRBV12-3/TRBV12-4	NA	TRBJ2-5
TGTGCCAGCAGTTTAATCCCTAGCGGGAGGGTCTACGAGCAGTACTTC	CASSLIPSGRVYEQYF	NA	TRBV28	TRBD2	TRBJ2-7
TGTGCCAGCAGTGATATTTCTAGTTGGACTAGCGGGAGCGGAGAGACCCAGTACTTC	CASSDISSWTSGSGETQYF	NA	TRBV6-1	TRBD2	TRBJ2-5
TGTGCCTGGAGCCCCCCTCTGGACAGCTATGGCTACACCTTC	CAWSPPLDSYGYTF	NA	TRBV30	NA	TRBJ1-2
TGTGCCTGCAGCTCCCAGAGGTATCAGCCCCAGCATTTT	CACSSQRYQPQHF	NA	TRBV7-2	NA	TRBJ1-5
TGCAGTGCTAGAGTAACAGAGACCCAGTACTTC	CSARVTETQYF	few	TRBV20-1	NA	TRBJ2-5
TGTGCCAGCAGCCGGGAGGTAGCGGGGAACTACGAGCAGTACTTC	CASSREVAGNYEQYF	NA	TRBV5-6	TRBD2	TRBJ2-7
TGCAGCGCTTGGGACAGGAACACTGAAGCTTTCTTT	CSAWDRNTEAFF	NA	TRBV29-1	TRBD1	TRBJ1-1
TGTGCCAGCAGCTTAGGGGACAGGGGGCGTCAGAATGAGCAGTTCTTC	CASSLGDRGRQNEQFF	NA	TRBV7-9	TRBD1	TRBJ2-1
TGTGCCAGCAGCTTAGAAGGGGGATGGAATGAAAAACTGTTTTTT	CASSLEGGWNEKLFF	NA	TRBV7-9	NA	TRBJ1-4
TGTGCCAGCAGTTACGGACCCGGGTCTGGAAACACCATATATTTT	CASSYGPGSGNTIYF	few	TRBV6-2/TRBV6-3	NA	TRBJ1-3
TGTGCCAGCAGGAGGGGAGGCGGGGACTATGGCTACACCTTC	CASRRGGGDYGYTF	few	TRBV28	NA	TRBJ1-2
TGTGCCAGCAGTTCGCCGGGGCTCTTTTACGAGCAGTACTTC	CASSSPGLFYEQYF	many	TRBV28	NA	TRBJ2-7
TGTGCCTGGAGCCACGACAGACTAGAGACCCAGTACTTC	CAWSHDRLETQYF	few	TRBV30	NA	TRBJ2-5
TGTGCCAGCGGGGGGGCTGAAGCTTTCTTT	CASGGAEAFF	many	TRBV6-1	NA	TRBJ1-1
TGTGCCAGCACCTTAGGAGGGTTCACTGAAGCTTTCTTT	CASTLGGFTEAFF	few	TRBV12-3/TRBV12-4	NA	TRBJ1-1
TGTGCCAGCAGCCAAGGAGGGGTTTCCCCTCCCCATGAGCAGTTCTTC	CASSQGGVSPPHEQFF	few	TRBV3-1	NA	TRBJ2-1
TGTGCCAGCAAGAGATCCCGGGACAATTACAATGAGCAGTTCTTC	CASKRSRDNYNEQFF	NA	TRBV27	NA	TRBJ2-1
TGTGCCAGCAGTTACCCGAGGACAGGGGGAAACGAGACCCAGTACTTC	CASSYPRTGGNETQYF	NA	TRBV6-2/TRBV6-3	TRBD1	TRBJ2-5
TGTGCCAGCAGCGGGGGCAGGGGGGCTTTCTTT	CASSGGRGAFF	NA	TRBV9	TRBD1	TRBJ1-1
TGTGCCATCAGTTCCGGGACTTCAACCTACGAGCAGTACTTC	CAISSGTSTYEQYF	many	TRBV10-3	NA	TRBJ2-7
TGCGCCAGCAGCTCGGGACTAGAAGAGACCCAGTACTTC	CASSSGLEETQYF	NA	TRBV5-1	TRBD2	TRBJ2-5
TGTGCCAGCAGCTTACTTACTGGTACTGAAGCTTTCTTT	CASSLLTGTEAFF	NA	TRBV7-2	NA	TRBJ1-1
TGTGCCGGTAGAGGACAGGCGGCAGAAAAACTGTTTTTT	CAGRGQAAEKLFF	NA	TRBV2	TRBD1	TRBJ1-4
TGCGCCAGCAGCTTGGCCCCGGATCGTCCCGGGGAGCTGTTTTTT	CASSLAPDRPGELFF	NA	TRBV5-1	NA	TRBJ2-2
TGTGCCAGTAGTATTAGGGACCCCGGGGAGCTGTTTTTT	CASSIRDPGELFF	NA	TRBV19	NA	TRBJ2-2
TGTGCCAGCAGCGTAGGGAATACGGGAGGGCCAGATACGCAGTATTTT	CASSVGNTGGPDTQYF	NA	TRBV9	TRBD2	TRBJ2-3
TGTGCCAGCAGCGTAGGTAGTAGCGCGGGGTACAATGAGCAGTTCTTC	CASSVGSSAGYNEQFF	NA	TRBV9	NA	TRBJ2-1
TGTGCCAGCAGTCCGTTTAAGGGGGAGGGTCAGCCCCAGCATTTT	CASSPFKGEGQPQHF	NA	TRBV12-3/TRBV12-4	NA	TRBJ1-5
TGTGCCAGCACATGGGGCGGGGGCACAGATACGCAGTATTTT	CASTWGGGTDTQYF	NA	TRBV5-8	NA	TRBJ2-3
TGTGCCAGCAGCTTACTACGGAGGGGGGATACGCAGTATTTT	CASSLLRRGDTQYF	NA	TRBV7-9	NA	TRBJ2-3
TGTGCCAGCAGTTTTTCGACAGTAATGAACACTGAAGCTTTCTTT	CASSFSTVMNTEAFF	few	TRBV27	NA	TRBJ1-1
TGTGCCATCAGCGTAGCGAGGCAGGGGGTGATGAACGAGCAGTACTTC	CAISVARQGVMNEQYF	NA	TRBV10-3	TRBD1	TRBJ2-7
TGTGCCAGCAGTTACATAGTAGGACAGGCCAAGCAGTTCTTC	CASSYIVGQAKQFF	NA	TRBV6-6	TRBD1	TRBJ2-1
TGCAGCGGGGCTAGGAGGGACGGTACAGATACGCAGTATTTT	CSGARRDGTDTQYF	once	TRBV29-1	NA	TRBJ2-3
TGTGCCAGCAGCTCGCGGGGGGGCCTGAACACTGAAGCTTTCTTT	CASSSRGGLNTEAFF	few	TRBV13	NA	TRBJ1-1
TGTGCCATCAGCGGACAGGGGGTGGACTATGGCTACACCTTC	CAISGQGVDYGYTF	few	TRBV10-3	TRBD1	TRBJ1-2
TGTGCCAGCTGTCCGGGACTGCAAACAGATACGCAGTATTTT	CASCPGLQTDTQYF	NA	TRBV3-1	NA	TRBJ2-3
TGCGCCAGCAGTCAGAGCGGGAGGCCGACCAATGAGCAGTTCTTC	CASSQSGRPTNEQFF	NA	TRBV5-1	TRBD2	TRBJ2-1
TGTGCCAGCAGCCTGGGACTAGCGGGAGCTGAGCAGTTCTTC	CASSLGLAGAEQFF	many	TRBV11-2	TRBD2	TRBJ2-1
TGTGCCAGCAGCTCCGGAGTTTTCACTGAAGCTTTCTTT	CASSSGVFTEAFF	NA	TRBV11-3	NA	TRBJ1-1
TGTGCCACCAGCAGTCGGGACAGGGAGAATACGCAGTATTTT	CATSSRDRENTQYF	NA	TRBV15	TRBD1	TRBJ2-3
TGTGCCAGTAGTAATTACAGGGGAAATCAGCCCCAGCATTTT	CASSNYRGNQPQHF	NA	TRBV19	TRBD1	TRBJ1-5
TGTGCCAGCAGTAGGAGTAATGAAAAACTGTTTTTT	CASSRSNEKLFF	many	TRBV12-3/TRBV12-4	NA	TRBJ1-4
TGTGCCAGCAGTTCCGGTACGACAGGGGGCGTAGATACGCAGTATTTT	CASSSGTTGGVDTQYF	NA	TRBV6-5	TRBD1	TRBJ2-3
TGTGCCACCAGGGATGACACTGAAGCTTTCTTT	CATRDDTEAFF	few	TRBV15	NA	TRBJ1-1
TGTGCCAGCAGCTTCCAAGCTAGCGGCACAGATACGCAGTATTTT	CASSFQASGTDTQYF	many	TRBV7-2	NA	TRBJ2-3
TGTGCCAGCAGTACCCAGAGAAACACTGAAGCTTTCTTT	CASSTQRNTEAFF	many	TRBV27	NA	TRBJ1-1
TGTGCCAGTAGTATAGTCGGAGTGGGGGGAGATACGCAGTATTTT	CASSIVGVGGDTQYF	NA	TRBV19	NA	TRBJ2-3